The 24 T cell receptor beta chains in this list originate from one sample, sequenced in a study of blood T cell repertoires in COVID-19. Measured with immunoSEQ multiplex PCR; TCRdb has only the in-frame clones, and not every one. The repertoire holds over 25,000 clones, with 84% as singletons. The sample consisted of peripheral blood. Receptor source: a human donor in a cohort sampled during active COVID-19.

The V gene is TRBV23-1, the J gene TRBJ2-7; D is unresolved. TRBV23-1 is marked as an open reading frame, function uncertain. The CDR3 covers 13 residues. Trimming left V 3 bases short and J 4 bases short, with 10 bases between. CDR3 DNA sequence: TGCGCCAGCAGTCACCCCCAAATGTACGAGCAGTACTTC. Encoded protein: CASSHPQMYEQYF.

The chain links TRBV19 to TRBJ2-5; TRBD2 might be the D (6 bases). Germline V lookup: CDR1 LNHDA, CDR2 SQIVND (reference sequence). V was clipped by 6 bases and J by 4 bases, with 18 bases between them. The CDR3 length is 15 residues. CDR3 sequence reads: CASSVSGQMRETQYF. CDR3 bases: TGTGCCAGTAGCGTTAGCGGCCAGATGAGAGAGACCCAGTACTTC. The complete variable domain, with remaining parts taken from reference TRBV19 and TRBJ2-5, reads DGGITQSPKYLFRKEGQNVTLSCEQNLNHDAMYWYRQDPGQGLRLIYYSQIVNDFQKGDIAEGYSVSREKKESFPLTVTSAQKNPTAFYLCASSVSGQMRETQYFGPGTRLLVL.

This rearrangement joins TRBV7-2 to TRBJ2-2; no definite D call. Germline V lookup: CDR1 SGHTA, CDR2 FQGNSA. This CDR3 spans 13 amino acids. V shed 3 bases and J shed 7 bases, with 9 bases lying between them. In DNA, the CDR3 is TGTGCCAGCAGCTTTTTTTCCGGCGGGGAGCTGTTTTTT. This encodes CASSFFSGGELFF.

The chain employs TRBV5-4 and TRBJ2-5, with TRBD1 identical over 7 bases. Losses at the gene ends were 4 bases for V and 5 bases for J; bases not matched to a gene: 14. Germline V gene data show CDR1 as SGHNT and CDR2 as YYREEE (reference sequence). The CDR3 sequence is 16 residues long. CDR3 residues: CASSPGQVTGMETQYF. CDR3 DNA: TGTGCCAGCAGCCCTGGACAGGTTACTGGCATGGAGACCCAGTACTTC. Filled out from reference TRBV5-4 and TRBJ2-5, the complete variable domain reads ETGVTQSPTHLIKTRGQQVTLRCSSQSGHNTVSWYQQALGQGPQFIFQYYREEENGRGNFPPRFSGLQFPNYSSELNVNALELDDSALYLCASSPGQVTGMETQYFGPGTRLLVL.

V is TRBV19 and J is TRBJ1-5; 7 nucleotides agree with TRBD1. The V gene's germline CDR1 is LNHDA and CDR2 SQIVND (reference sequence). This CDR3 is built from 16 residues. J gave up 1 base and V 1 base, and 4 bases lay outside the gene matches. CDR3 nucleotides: TGTGCCAGTAGTATAGGGACAGGACGCAGCAATCAGCCCCAGCATTTT. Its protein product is CASSIGTGRSNQPQHF. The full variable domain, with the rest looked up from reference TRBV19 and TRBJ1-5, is DGGITQSPKYLFRKEGQNVTLSCEQNLNHDAMYWYRQDPGQGLRLIYYSQIVNDFQKGDIAEGYSVSREKKESFPLTVTSAQKNPTAFYLCASSIGTGRSNQPQHFGDGTRLSIL.

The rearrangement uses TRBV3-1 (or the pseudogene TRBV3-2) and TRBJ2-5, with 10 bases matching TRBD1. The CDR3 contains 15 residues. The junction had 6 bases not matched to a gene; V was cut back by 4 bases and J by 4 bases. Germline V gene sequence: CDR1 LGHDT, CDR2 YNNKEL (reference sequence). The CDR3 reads CASSRTGGFRETQYF. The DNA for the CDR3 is TGTGCCAGCAGCCGGACAGGGGGTTTCCGAGAGACCCAGTACTTC.

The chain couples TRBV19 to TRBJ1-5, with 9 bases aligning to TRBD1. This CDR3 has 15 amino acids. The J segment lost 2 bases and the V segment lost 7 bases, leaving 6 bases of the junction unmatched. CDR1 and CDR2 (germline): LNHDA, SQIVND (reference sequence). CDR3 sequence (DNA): TGTGCCAGTAACTTACAGGGGGCGCGCAATCAGCCCCAGCATTTT. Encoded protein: CASNLQGARNQPQHF.

In DNA, the CDR3 is TGTGCCAGCAGCGGCGGAGGCTATGGCTACACCTTC. Translated, it gives CASSGGGYGYTF. The chain links TRBV5-4 to TRBJ1-2; D gene unclear. With 4 bases removed from V and 4 bases from J, the gap between germline ends came to 8 bases. The CDR3 extends over 12 amino acids. Per the germline V gene, CDR1 is SGHNT and CDR2 is YYREEE (reference sequence).

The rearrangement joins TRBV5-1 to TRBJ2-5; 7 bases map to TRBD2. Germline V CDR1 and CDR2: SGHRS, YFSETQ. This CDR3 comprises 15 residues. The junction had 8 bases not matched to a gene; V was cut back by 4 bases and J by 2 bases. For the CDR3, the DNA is TGCGCCAGCAGCACCACGGGGGGATCGCAAGAGACCCAGTACTTC. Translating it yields CASSTTGGSQETQYF.

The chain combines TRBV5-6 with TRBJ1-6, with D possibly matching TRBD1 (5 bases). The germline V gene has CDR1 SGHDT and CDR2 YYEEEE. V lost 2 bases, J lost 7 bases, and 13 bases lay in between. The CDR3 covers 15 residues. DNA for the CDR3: TGTGCCAGCAGCTTAGGGGATGGCGGAAATTCACCCCTCCACTTT. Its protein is CASSLGDGGNSPLHF.

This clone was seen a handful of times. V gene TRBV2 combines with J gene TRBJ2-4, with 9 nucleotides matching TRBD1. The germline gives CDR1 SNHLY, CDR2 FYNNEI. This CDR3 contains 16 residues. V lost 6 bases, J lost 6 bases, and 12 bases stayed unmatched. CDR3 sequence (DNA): TGTGCCAGCAGACAGAGTTCGACAGGGGGAATAAACATTCAGTACTTC. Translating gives CASRQSSTGGINIQYF.

For the CDR3, the DNA is TGTGCCAGCAGTGGGACAGGGGCTTCCTACGAGCAGTACTTC. This sequence encodes CASSGTGASYEQYF. The chain uses TRBV7-9 and TRBJ2-7, with TRBD1 identical over 10 bases. After removal of 6 bases from V and 1 base from J, the junction contained 3 bases not matched to a gene. This CDR3 contains 14 residues. From germline, CDR1 is SEHNR and CDR2 FQNEAQ (reference sequence).

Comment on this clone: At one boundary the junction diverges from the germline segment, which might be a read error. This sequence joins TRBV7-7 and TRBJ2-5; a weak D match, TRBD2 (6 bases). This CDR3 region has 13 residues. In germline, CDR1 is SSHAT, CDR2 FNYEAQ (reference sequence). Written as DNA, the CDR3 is TGTGCTAGCAGCTTAGGAGGGTTAGAGACCCAGTACTTC. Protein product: CASSLGGLETQYF.

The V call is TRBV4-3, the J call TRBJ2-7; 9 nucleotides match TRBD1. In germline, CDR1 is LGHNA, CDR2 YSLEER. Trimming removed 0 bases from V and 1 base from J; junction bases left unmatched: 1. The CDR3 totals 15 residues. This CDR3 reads CASSQEDRGSYEQYF. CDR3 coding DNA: TGCGCCAGCAGCCAAGAGGACAGGGGATCCTACGAGCAGTACTTC.

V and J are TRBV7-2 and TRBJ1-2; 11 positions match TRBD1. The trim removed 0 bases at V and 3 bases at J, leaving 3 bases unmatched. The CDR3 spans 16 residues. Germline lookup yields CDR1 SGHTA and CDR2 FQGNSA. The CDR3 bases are TGTGCCAGCAGCTTAGCCACGGGACAGGGGGACTATGGCTACACCTTC. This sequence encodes CASSLATGQGDYGYTF.

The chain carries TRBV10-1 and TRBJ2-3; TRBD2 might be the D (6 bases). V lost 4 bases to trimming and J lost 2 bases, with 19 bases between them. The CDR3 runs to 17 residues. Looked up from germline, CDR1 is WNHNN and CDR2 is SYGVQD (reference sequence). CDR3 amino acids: CASSGRESTDYTDTQYF. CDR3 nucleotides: TGCGCCAGCAGTGGGAGGGAATCGACGGATTACACAGATACGCAGTATTTT.

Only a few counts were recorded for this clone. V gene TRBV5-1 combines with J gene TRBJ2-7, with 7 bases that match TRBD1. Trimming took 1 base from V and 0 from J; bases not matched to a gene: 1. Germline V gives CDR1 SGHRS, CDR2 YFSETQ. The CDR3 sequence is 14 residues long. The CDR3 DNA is TGCGCCAGCAGCTTGCGACAGGGCTCCTACGAGCAGTACTTC. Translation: CASSLRQGSYEQYF.

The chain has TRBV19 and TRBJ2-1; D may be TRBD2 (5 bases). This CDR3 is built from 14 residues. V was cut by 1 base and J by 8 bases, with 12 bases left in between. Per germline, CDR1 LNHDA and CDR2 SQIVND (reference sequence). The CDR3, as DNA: TGTGCCAGTAGTATAGTCCCTAGCTTCGATGAGCAGTTCTTC. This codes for CASSIVPSFDEQFF.

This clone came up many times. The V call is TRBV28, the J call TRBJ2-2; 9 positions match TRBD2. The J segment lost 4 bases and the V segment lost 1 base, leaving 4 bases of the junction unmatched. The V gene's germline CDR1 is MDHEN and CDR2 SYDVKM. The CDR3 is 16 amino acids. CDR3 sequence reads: CASSLFAGGPTGELFF. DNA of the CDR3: TGTGCCAGCAGTTTATTCGCGGGGGGGCCCACCGGGGAGCTGTTTTTT.

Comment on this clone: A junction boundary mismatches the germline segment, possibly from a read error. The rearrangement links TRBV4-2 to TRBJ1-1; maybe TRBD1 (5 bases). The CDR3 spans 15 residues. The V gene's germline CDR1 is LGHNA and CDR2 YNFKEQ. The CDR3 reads CASSQEHRTPTGAFF. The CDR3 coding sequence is TGTGCCAGCAGCCAAGAACACAGGACGCCAACTGGAGCTTTCTTT.

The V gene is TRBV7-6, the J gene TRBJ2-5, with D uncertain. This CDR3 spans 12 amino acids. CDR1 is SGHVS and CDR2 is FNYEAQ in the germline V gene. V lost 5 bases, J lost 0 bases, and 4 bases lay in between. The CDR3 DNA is TGTGCCAGCAGCCCGTACCAAGAGACCCAGTACTTC. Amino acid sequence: CASSPYQETQYF.

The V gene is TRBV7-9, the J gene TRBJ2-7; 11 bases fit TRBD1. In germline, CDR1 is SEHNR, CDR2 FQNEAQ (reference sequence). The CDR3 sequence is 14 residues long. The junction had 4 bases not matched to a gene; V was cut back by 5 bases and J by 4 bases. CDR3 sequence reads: CASSPGQGVYEQYF. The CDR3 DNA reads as TGTGCCAGCAGCCCGGGACAGGGGGTGTACGAGCAGTACTTC.

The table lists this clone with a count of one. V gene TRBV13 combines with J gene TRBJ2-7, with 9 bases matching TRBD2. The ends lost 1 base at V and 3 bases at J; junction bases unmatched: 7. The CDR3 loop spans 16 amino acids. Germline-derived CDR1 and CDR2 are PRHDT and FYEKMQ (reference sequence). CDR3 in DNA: TGTGCCAGCAGCTTAGTTACCCTAGCGGGGCGCTACGAGCAGTACTTC. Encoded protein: CASSLVTLAGRYEQYF.

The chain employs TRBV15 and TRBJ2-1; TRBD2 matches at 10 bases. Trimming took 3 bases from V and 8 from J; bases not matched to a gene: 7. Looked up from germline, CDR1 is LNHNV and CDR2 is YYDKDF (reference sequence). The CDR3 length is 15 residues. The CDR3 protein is CATSSQRGGLHEQFF. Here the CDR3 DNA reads TGTGCCACCAGCAGCCAGCGGGGGGGCCTCCATGAGCAGTTCTTC.